Below are 11 T cell receptor beta chains sequenced from a single sample in a study of radiotherapy plus CTLA-4 blockade in lung cancer. Method: immunoSEQ multiplex PCR; TCRdb's copy keeps in-frame clones and lacks some. The table shows around 82,000 clones, with approximately 84% occurring only once. Sequencing was performed on peripheral blood, taken from a patient treated with radiotherapy plus ipilimumab. The receptors were sampled from a human donor with non-small cell lung cancer who had stable disease on radiotherapy plus ipilimumab.

The V gene is TRBV18, the J gene TRBJ2-7; no firm D call. V lost 5 bases and J lost 5, with 13 bases in between. The germline CDR1 and CDR2 sequences are KGHSH and LQKENI. The CDR3 is made up of 13 amino acids. The CDR3 nucleotides are TGTGCCAGCTCAAGGGCCCTCTATGACGAGCAGTACTTC. Its protein product is CASSRALYDEQYF. The full variable domain, with the rest looked up from reference TRBV18 and TRBJ2-7, is NAGVMQNPRHLVRRRGQEARLRCSPMKGHSHVYWYRQLPEEGLKFMVYLQKENIIDESGMPKERFSAEFPKEGPSILRIQQVVRGDSAAYFCASSRALYDEQYFGPGTRLTVT.

This clone has a handful of counts. This sequence joins TRBV28 and TRBJ2-7; TRBD2 matches 7 bases. V was pared by 3 bases and J by 3 bases, with 8 bases of the junction left unmatched. CDR3 length: 15 residues. Germline V gene lookup returns CDR1 MDHEN and CDR2 SYDVKM. For the CDR3, the DNA is TGTGCCAGCAGTTTTTGGCGGGAGTTCGGCTACGAGCAGTACTTC. Translated, it gives CASSFWREFGYEQYF.

V and J are TRBV5-1 and TRBJ2-5; D might be TRBD1 or TRBD2, each matching 7 bases. V lost 4 bases to trimming and J lost 3 bases, with 10 bases between them. The CDR3 is made up of 13 amino acids. Looked up from germline, CDR1 is SGHRS and CDR2 is YFSETQ. In DNA, the CDR3 is TGCGCCAGCAGCCAGGGGGGGGAAGAGACCCAGTACTTC. This encodes CASSQGGEETQYF.

The CDR3 spells CASSIGTGPYEQYF. CDR3 DNA sequence: TGCGCCAGCAGCATCGGGACAGGTCCCTACGAGCAGTACTTC. This chain joins TRBV5-1 and TRBJ2-7, with 8 bases that match TRBD1. Germline CDR1 and CDR2: SGHRS and YFSETQ. The trim removed 4 bases at V and 2 bases at J, leaving 5 bases unmatched. The CDR3 length is 14 residues.

The V and J genes are TRBV2 and TRBJ2-7; perhaps TRBD1 as D (5 bases). The V end was cut by 4 bases, the J end by 5 bases, with 12 bases between. The CDR3 contains 13 residues. Per germline, CDR1 SNHLY and CDR2 FYNNEI. The chain's CDR3 is CASSGQIRDEQYF. In nucleotides, the CDR3 is TGTGCCAGCAGTGGGCAGATCAGGGACGAGCAGTACTTC.

J is TRBJ2-7 and V is TRBV7-6; 7 bases agree with TRBD1. Germline trimming cut 0 bases from V and 1 base from J; bases unmatched to any gene: 0. The CDR3 contains 14 residues. Germline lookup yields CDR1 SGHVS and CDR2 FNYEAQ. CDR3 in DNA: TGTGCCAGCAGCTTAGCGGGACAGTCCTACGAGCAGTACTTC. This codes for CASSLAGQSYEQYF.

The chain recombines TRBV21-1 with TRBJ1-5; the D call TRBD1 from the table was never checked on the DNA. TRBV21-1 is an annotated pseudogene. The length of the CDR3 is 16 residues. For the CDR3, the DNA is TGTGCCAGCAGCAAAGCTACAGGGAATAGCAATCAGCCCCAGCATTTT. This codes for CASSKATGNSNQPQHF.

The chain has TRBV28 and TRBJ1-5; D uncertain. The germline V and J ends were trimmed by 6 bases and 4 bases, with 13 bases remaining between them. There are 14 residues in the CDR3. Germline V gene lookup returns CDR1 MDHEN and CDR2 SYDVKM. CDR3 sequence: CASSLGRRNQPQHF. For the CDR3, the DNA is TGTGCCAGCAGCCTTGGACGGAGAAATCAGCCCCAGCATTTT. The full variable domain, in which reference TRBV28 and TRBJ1-5 provide the parts outside the CDR3, is DVKVTQSSRYLVKRTGEKVFLECVQDMDHENMFWYRQDPGLGLRLIYFSYDVKMKEKGDIPEGYSVSREKKERFSLILESASTNQTSMYLCASSLGRRNQPQHFGDGTRLSIL.

This clone has a handful of counts. The CDR3 is CASSEAGWVEQGSYEQYF. CDR3 DNA sequence: TGTGCCAGCAGTGAAGCGGGGTGGGTGGAACAGGGCTCCTACGAGCAGTACTTC. This chain connects TRBV2 to TRBJ2-7, with D possibly TRBD1 on 6 matching bases. The ends were cut back, 0 bases at V and 0 bases at J, with 18 bases in the middle. The CDR3 loop spans 18 amino acids. Germline CDR1 SNHLY, CDR2 FYNNEI.

The V call is TRBV19, the J call TRBJ2-1, with D unresolved. The V end lost 3 bases, the J end lost 6 bases, and 6 bases lay between the germline ends. The length of the CDR3 is 12 residues. The germline V gene has CDR1 LNHDA and CDR2 SQIVND (reference sequence). DNA of the CDR3: TGTGCCAGTAGTATCAGCCTCAATGAGCAGTTCTTC. Amino acid sequence: CASSISLNEQFF.

The chain links TRBV6-1 to TRBJ1-2; D ambiguous. Germline V gene data show CDR1 as MNHNS and CDR2 as SASEGT. The CDR3 covers 11 residues. The V end was cut by 4 bases, the J end by 8 bases, with 8 bases between. The CDR3 sequence: CASSGWAGYTF. DNA for the CDR3: TGTGCCAGCAGTGGTTGGGCGGGCTACACCTTC.